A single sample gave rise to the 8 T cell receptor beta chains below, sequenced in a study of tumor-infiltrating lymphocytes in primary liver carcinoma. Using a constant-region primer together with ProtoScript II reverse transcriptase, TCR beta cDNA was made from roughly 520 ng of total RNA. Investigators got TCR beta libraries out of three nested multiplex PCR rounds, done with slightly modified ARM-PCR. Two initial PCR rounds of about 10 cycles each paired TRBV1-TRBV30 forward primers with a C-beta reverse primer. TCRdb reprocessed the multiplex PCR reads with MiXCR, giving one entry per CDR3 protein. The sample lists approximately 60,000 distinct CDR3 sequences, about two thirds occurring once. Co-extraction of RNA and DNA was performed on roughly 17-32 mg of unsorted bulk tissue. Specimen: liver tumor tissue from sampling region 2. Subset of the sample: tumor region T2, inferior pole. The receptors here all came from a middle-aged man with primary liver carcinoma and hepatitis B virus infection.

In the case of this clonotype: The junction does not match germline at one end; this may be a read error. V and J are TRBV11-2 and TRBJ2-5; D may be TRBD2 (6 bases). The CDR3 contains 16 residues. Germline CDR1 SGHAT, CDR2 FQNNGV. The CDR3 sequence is CASSLTARGSGETQYF. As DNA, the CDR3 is TGTGCTAGCAGCTTAACAGCAAGGGGCTCGGGGGAGACCCAATACTTC.

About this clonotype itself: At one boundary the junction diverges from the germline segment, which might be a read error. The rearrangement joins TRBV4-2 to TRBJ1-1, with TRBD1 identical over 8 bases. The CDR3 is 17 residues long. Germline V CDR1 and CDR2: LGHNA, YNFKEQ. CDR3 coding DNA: TGTGCCAGCAGTCAGGAGTACGGACAGGGTTTTTGGACTGAAACTTTCTTT. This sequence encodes CASSQEYGQGFWTETFF.

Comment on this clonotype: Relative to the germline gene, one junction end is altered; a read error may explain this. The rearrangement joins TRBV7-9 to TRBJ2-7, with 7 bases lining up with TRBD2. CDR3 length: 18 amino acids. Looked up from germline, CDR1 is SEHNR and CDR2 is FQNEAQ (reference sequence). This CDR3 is CTSSGGTNRNQRPYEQYF. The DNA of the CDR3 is TGTACCAGCAGCGGCGGGACTAACAGGAACCAGCGTCCCTACGAGCAGTATTTC.

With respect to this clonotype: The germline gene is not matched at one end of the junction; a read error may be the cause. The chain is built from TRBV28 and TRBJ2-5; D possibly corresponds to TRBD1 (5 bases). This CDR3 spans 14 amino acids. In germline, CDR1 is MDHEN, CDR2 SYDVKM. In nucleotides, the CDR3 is TGTGTCAGCAACCCGTCGACAGTAGAAGAGACCCAGTACTTC. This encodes CVSNPSTVEETQYF.

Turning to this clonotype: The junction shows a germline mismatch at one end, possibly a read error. The CDR3 reads CARSQARTSGNNEQFF. The CDR3 bases are TGTGCCAGAAGCCAAGCTCGGACTAGCGGAAACAATGAGCAGTTCTTC. The genes are TRBV4-2 and TRBJ2-1; 10 positions match TRBD2. Germline V CDR1 and CDR2: LGHNA, YNFKEQ. The CDR3 is 16 residues long.

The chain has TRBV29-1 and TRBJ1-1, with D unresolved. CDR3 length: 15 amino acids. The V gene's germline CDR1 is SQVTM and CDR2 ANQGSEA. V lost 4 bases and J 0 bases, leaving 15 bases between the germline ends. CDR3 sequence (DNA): TGCAGCGTTGCCCCGGGATGGAGAGTGAACACTGAAGCTTTCTTT. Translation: CSVAPGWRVNTEAFF.

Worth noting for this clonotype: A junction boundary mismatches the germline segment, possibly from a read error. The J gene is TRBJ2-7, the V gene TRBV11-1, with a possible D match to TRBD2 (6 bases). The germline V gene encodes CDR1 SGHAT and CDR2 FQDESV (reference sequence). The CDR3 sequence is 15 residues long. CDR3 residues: CASSSSRDSSYEEYF. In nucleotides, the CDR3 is TGTGCCAGCAGCTCATCCCGGGACTCCTCCTACGAGGAGTATTTC.

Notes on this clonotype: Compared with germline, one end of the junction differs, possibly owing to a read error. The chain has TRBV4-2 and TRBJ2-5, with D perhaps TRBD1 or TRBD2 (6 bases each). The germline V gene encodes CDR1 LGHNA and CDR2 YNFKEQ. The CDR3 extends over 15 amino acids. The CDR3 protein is CTSSQAEGVSETQYF. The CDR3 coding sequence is TGTACCAGCAGCCAAGCGGAGGGGGTATCGGAGACCCAGTACTTC.